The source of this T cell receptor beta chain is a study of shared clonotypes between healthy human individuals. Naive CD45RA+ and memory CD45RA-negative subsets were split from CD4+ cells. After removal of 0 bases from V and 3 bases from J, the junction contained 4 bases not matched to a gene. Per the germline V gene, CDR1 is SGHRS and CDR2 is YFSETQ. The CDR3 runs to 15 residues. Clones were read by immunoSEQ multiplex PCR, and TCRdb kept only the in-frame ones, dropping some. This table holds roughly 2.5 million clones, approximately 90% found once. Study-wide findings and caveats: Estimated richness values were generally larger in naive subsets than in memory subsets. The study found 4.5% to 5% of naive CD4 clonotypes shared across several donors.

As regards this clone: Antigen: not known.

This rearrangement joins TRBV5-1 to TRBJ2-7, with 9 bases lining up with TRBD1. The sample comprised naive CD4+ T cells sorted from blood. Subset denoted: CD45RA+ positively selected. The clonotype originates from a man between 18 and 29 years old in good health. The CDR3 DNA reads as TGCGCCAGCAGCTTGGTCGAGGGACAGGGCTACGAGCAGTACTTC. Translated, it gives CASSLVEGQGYEQYF.